Below, 10 T cell receptor beta chains from the same sample are listed, as sequenced in a study of shared clonotypes between healthy human individuals. The assay was immunoSEQ multiplex PCR, and TCRdb's table has in-frame clones only and misses some. The data hold roughly 510,000 clones, with about 79% observed a single time. Input material: PBMCs. The receptors stem from a woman aged 40-49 years in good health. Some clones in this sample may be carry-over from other donors' samples.

The genes are TRBV12-5 and TRBJ2-7; 7 bases line up with TRBD2. This CDR3 contains 13 residues. From germline, CDR1 is LGHNT and CDR2 FRNRAP. V was pared by 3 bases and J by 3 bases, with 2 bases of the junction left unmatched. CDR3 residues: CASGFGGSYEQYF. The CDR3 DNA reads as TGTGCTAGTGGTTTCGGCGGGAGCTACGAGCAGTACTTC.

CDR3 nucleotides: TGTGCCAGCAGCGTAGAGGGACACTCCTACAATGAGCAGTTCTTC. Encoded protein: CASSVEGHSYNEQFF. The chain couples TRBV9 to TRBJ2-1; a weak D match, TRBD1 (6 bases). The length of the CDR3 is 15 residues. Germline V gene lookup returns CDR1 SGDLS and CDR2 YYNGEE. Trimming cost V 0 bases and J 0 bases, with 7 bases left between them. Full variable domain (outside the CDR3, taken from reference TRBV9 and TRBJ2-1): DSGVTQTPKHLITATGQRVTLRCSPRSGDLSVYWYQQSLDQGLQFLIQYYNGEERAKGNILERFSAQQFPDLHSELNLSSLELGDSALYFCASSVEGHSYNEQFFGPGTRLTVL.

The CDR3 protein is CASSPRTAANTEAFF. Written as DNA, the CDR3 is TGTGCCAGCAGTCCACGGACGGCGGCCAACACTGAAGCTTTCTTT. The V gene is TRBV28, the J gene TRBJ1-1; D gene ambiguous. The CDR3 spans 15 residues. Germline V gene sequence: CDR1 MDHEN, CDR2 SYDVKM. Trimming took 5 bases from V and 2 from J, leaving 15 bases between them.

This chain connects TRBV6-1 to TRBJ2-5; a possible D gene is TRBD1 (6 bases). Deletions cut 6 bases from V and 1 base from J, with 9 bases between. Germline values: CDR1 MNHNS, CDR2 SASEGT. This CDR3 spans 13 amino acids. As DNA, the CDR3 is TGTGCCAGCAGAAGACAGGTCCAAGAGACCCAGTACTTC. This sequence encodes CASRRQVQETQYF.

The CDR3 here is CASSWGLGANVLTF. The CDR3 DNA is TGTGCCAGCAGCTGGGGGTTAGGGGCCAACGTCCTGACTTTC. The V and J genes are TRBV7-9 and TRBJ2-6; D is perhaps TRBD1 or TRBD2 (5 bases each). The CDR3 has 14 residues. Germline V gives CDR1 SEHNR, CDR2 FQNEAQ (reference sequence). Trimming took off 4 bases at V and 4 bases at J, with 8 bases between the two ends.

The chain couples TRBV7-9 to TRBJ2-5; 13 nucleotides align to TRBD2. The J segment lost 1 base and the V segment lost 0 bases, leaving 2 bases of the junction unmatched. Germline CDR1 and CDR2: SEHNR and FQNEAQ (reference sequence). The CDR3 is 17 amino acids. The CDR3 sequence: CASSLATSGRGQETQYF. The CDR3 nucleotides are TGTGCCAGCAGCTTAGCCACTAGCGGGAGGGGCCAAGAGACCCAGTACTTC.

This rearrangement joins TRBV28 to TRBJ2-7; 10 bases match TRBD1. This CDR3 is built from 14 residues. The junction had 4 bases not matched to a gene; V was cut back by 5 bases and J by 3 bases. Germline V gene lookup returns CDR1 MDHEN and CDR2 SYDVKM. For the CDR3, the DNA is TGTGCCAGCAGTCAACGGGACAGGGGCTACGAGCAGTACTTC. This sequence encodes CASSQRDRGYEQYF.

This chain uses TRBV5-1 with TRBJ2-1; D is uncertain. In germline, CDR1 is SGHRS, CDR2 YFSETQ. Between the trimmed V and J ends, which lost 3 bases and 8 bases, there was a span of 15 bases. The CDR3 contains 14 residues. As DNA, the CDR3 is TGCGCCAGCAGCTCCCTCCTGGCGGCGCATGAGCAGTTCTTC. It specifies CASSSLLAAHEQFF.

J is TRBJ1-1 and V is TRBV5-1; D gene ambiguous. V lost 2 bases to trimming and J lost 5 bases, with 10 bases between them. This CDR3 region has 13 residues. CDR1 is SGHRS and CDR2 is YFSETQ in the germline V gene. The CDR3 here is CASSFGKETEAFF. The CDR3 DNA sequence: TGCGCCAGCAGCTTCGGAAAGGAGACTGAAGCTTTCTTT.

This clone was observed at least ten times. The chain combines TRBV10-2 with TRBJ2-1, with 13 bases lining up with TRBD2. Germline values: CDR1 WSHSY, CDR2 SAAADI. The CDR3 length is 17 residues. Trimming took 3 bases from V and 12 from J; bases not matched to a gene: 14. CDR3 in amino acids: CASSDPGLAGDSGRQFF. The CDR3 nucleotides read TGCGCCAGCAGTGATCCTGGACTAGCGGGAGATAGCGGGAGGCAGTTCTTC.